A selection of T cell receptor beta chains follows, all from one sample in a study of T cell clonotyping in hematopoietic cell transplantation. Sequencing used immunoSEQ multiplex PCR; TCRdb keeps in-frame clones, though not all of them. This table has approximately 44,000 clones, roughly 80% appearing once. Sample: peripheral blood mononuclear cells, taken before stem cell transplant. Every receptor here comes from a man aged 55 to 70 with myelodysplastic syndrome. Some clones in this sample may be carry-over from other donors' samples. Each CDR3 is given with its conserved first and last residue. The order of the fields is CDR3 length, J gene, clone size, D gene, V gene, CDR3 protein, CDR3 DNA. A D gene is named only where the DNA matches it firmly. Expanded clones are given a class, and other clones once, few, many or no size at all.

15 | TRBJ1-1 | NA | TRBD1 | TRBV28 | CASSRAGGGNTEAFF | TGTGCCAGCAGTCGCGCAGGGGGCGGGAACACTGAAGCTTTCTTT
12 | TRBJ1-1 | NA | NA | TRBV7-8 | CASSLERLEAFF | TGTGCCAGCAGCTTAGAACGGCTTGAAGCTTTCTTT
14 | TRBJ2-7 | NA | NA | TRBV2 | CASKRGDRSYEQYF | TGTGCCAGCAAGAGGGGGGATCGCTCCTACGAGCAGTACTTC
16 | TRBJ1-5 | NA | NA | TRBV7-8 | CASSLDPGMKNQPQHF | TGTGCCAGCAGCTTAGACCCAGGGATGAAAAATCAGCCCCAGCATTTT
14 | TRBJ1-2 | NA | TRBD1 | TRBV7-9 | CASSPGQENYGYTF | TGTGCCAGCAGCCCGGGACAGGAGAACTATGGCTACACCTTC
13 | TRBJ2-3 | once | NA | TRBV30 | CAWKSQGTDTQYF | TGTGCCTGGAAGAGTCAGGGGACAGATACGCAGTATTTT
14 | TRBJ2-7 | NA | TRBD1 | TRBV18 | CASSPDREPYEQYF | TGTGCCAGCTCACCGGACAGGGAACCCTACGAGCAGTACTTC
15 | TRBJ2-3 | once | TRBD2 | TRBV30 | CAWSTRRGVTDTQYF | TGTGCCTGGAGTACTAGGCGGGGGGTCACAGATACGCAGTATTTT
15 | TRBJ2-2 | NA | TRBD1 | TRBV13 | CASSWTGQNTGELFF | TGTGCCAGCAGCTGGACAGGGCAGAACACCGGGGAGCTGTTTTTT
15 | TRBJ2-5 | medium-sized | TRBD1 | TRBV29-1 | CSVDFGTGVEETQYF | TGCAGCGTTGATTTCGGGACAGGGGTCGAAGAGACCCAGTACTTC
14 | TRBJ2-7 | NA | NA | TRBV5-6 | CASSLSNTVAEQYF | TGTGCCAGCAGCCTTAGTAACACCGTCGCCGAGCAGTACTTC
13 | TRBJ2-7 | NA | TRBD1 | TRBV7-8 | CASSWGQAYEQYF | TGTGCCAGCAGCTGGGGACAGGCCTACGAGCAGTACTTC
11 | TRBJ1-1 | NA | NA | TRBV20-1 | CSALKNTEAFF | TGCAGTGCCCTGAAGAACACTGAAGCTTTCTTT
11 | TRBJ1-1 | NA | NA | TRBV2 | CASRENAEAFF | TGTGCCAGCAGAGAGAACGCTGAAGCTTTCTTT
17 | TRBJ2-2 | once | TRBD1 | TRBV11-2 | CASSRWGTGIYTGELFF | TGTGCCAGCAGCCGGTGGGGGACAGGGATATACACCGGGGAGCTGTTTTTT
15 | TRBJ2-5 | NA | TRBD1 | TRBV7-6 | CASSNPGQGQETQYF | TGTGCCAGCAGCAACCCGGGACAGGGGCAAGAGACCCAGTACTTC
13 | TRBJ1-5 | NA | TRBD1 | TRBV30 | CAWAGGRDQPQHF | TGTGCCTGGGCAGGGGGAAGGGATCAGCCCCAGCATTTT
12 | TRBJ2-7 | NA | NA | TRBV6-5 | CASREGHDEQYF | TGTGCCAGCAGGGAGGGACACGACGAGCAGTACTTC
13 | TRBJ1-1 | NA | NA | TRBV30 | CAWSTRRNTEAFF | TGTGCCTGGAGTACCAGGCGGAACACTGAAGCTTTCTTT
14 | TRBJ1-4 | once | NA | TRBV4-3 | CASSQDRFLGKLFF | TGCGCCAGCAGCCAAGATCGTTTCCTTGGAAAACTGTTTTTT
14 | TRBJ1-1 | NA | NA | TRBV6-6 | CASSYGAGSFLTFF | TGTGCCAGCAGTTACGGGGCGGGGTCCTTCCTAACTTTCTTT
14 | TRBJ2-3 | few | TRBD2 | TRBV7-2 | CASLLGGGWDTQYF | TGTGCCAGCCTACTCGGCGGGGGATGGGATACGCAGTATTTT
16 | TRBJ1-6 | few | NA | TRBV7-9 | CASSSGDARRNSPLHF | TGTGCCAGCAGCTCAGGGGACGCCCGGAGGAATTCACCCCTCCACTTT
16 | TRBJ2-3 | NA | TRBD2 | TRBV7-9 | CASSLRLSGGTDTQYF | TGTGCCAGCAGCCTACGTTTGAGCGGGGGGACAGATACGCAGTATTTT
16 | TRBJ2-3 | NA | NA | TRBV11-2 | CASSSQGPTSTDTQYF | TGTGCCAGCAGCTCGCAGGGACCGACTAGCACAGATACGCAGTATTTT
16 | TRBJ1-4 | NA | TRBD1 | TRBV2 | CASRLTGGTTNEKLFF | TGTGCCAGCAGATTGACAGGGGGAACAACTAATGAAAAACTGTTTTTT
17 | TRBJ2-1 | once | TRBD2 | TRBV7-6 | CASSPPSRGGRYNEQFF | TGTGCCAGCAGCCCCCCCTCGCGGGGGGGCAGGTACAATGAGCAGTTCTTC
12 | TRBJ2-5 | NA | NA | TRBV27 | CASAQRKETQYF | TGTGCCAGCGCACAGAGGAAAGAGACCCAGTACTTC
15 | TRBJ2-7 | NA | TRBD1 | TRBV19 | CASSRWTGASYEQYF | TGTGCCAGTAGTAGATGGACAGGGGCCTCCTACGAGCAGTACTTC
14 | TRBJ1-5 | NA | NA | TRBV6-5 | CASSYSIGDQPQHF | TGTGCCAGCAGTTACTCGATAGGGGATCAGCCCCAGCATTTT
16 | TRBJ1-3 | NA | NA | TRBV7-8 | CASSLGDRRSGNTIYF | TGTGCCAGCAGCTTGGGAGACAGACGCTCTGGAAACACCATATATTTT
17 | TRBJ2-6 | few | NA | TRBV19 | CASGTPQVGTGANVLTF | TGTGCCAGTGGGACACCCCAGGTCGGTACTGGGGCCAACGTCCTGACTTTC
15 | TRBJ2-1 | NA | TRBD1 | TRBV19 | CASSIGDRDDNEQFF | TGTGCCAGTAGTATTGGCGACAGGGATGACAATGAGCAGTTCTTC
15 | TRBJ2-7 | NA | NA | TRBV28 | CASSPSPGQFAEQYF | TGTGCCAGCAGTCCCTCCCCAGGACAGTTTGCAGAGCAGTACTTC
14 | TRBJ2-7 | NA | NA | TRBV6-6 | CASSYTLGVGEQYF | TGTGCCAGCAGTTATACCCTGGGGGTGGGCGAGCAGTACTTC
14 | TRBJ1-1 | NA | TRBD1 | TRBV28 | CASSPGDRDKEAFF | TGTGCCAGCAGTCCGGGGGACAGGGATAAGGAAGCTTTCTTT
20 | TRBJ2-6 | NA | TRBD2 | TRBV9 | CASSVGTSGGTESRANVLTF | TGTGCCAGCAGCGTAGGGACTAGCGGGGGGACGGAGTCTCGGGCCAACGTCCTGACTTTC
15 | TRBJ1-2 | NA | TRBD1 | TRBV7-3 | CASSSRQGSVVGYTF | TGTGCCAGCAGTTCGAGACAGGGCAGTGTAGTTGGCTACACCTTC
13 | TRBJ2-1 | few | NA | TRBV9 | CASSVEIGNEQFF | TGTGCCAGCAGCGTAGAAATCGGGAATGAGCAGTTCTTC
15 | TRBJ1-3 | NA | NA | TRBV6-5 | CASSRMRLRENTIYF | TGTGCCAGCAGCCGTATGAGGTTGCGTGAAAACACCATATATTTT
15 | TRBJ1-2 | few | TRBD1 | TRBV7-2 | CASSRPGGANYGYTF | TGTGCCAGCAGTCGCCCAGGGGGCGCGAACTATGGCTACACCTTC
19 | TRBJ1-2 | NA | TRBD1 | TRBV7-6 | CASSLEGAHRGSGGYGYTF | TGTGCCAGCAGCTTAGAGGGGGCCCACAGGGGCTCCGGTGGCTATGGCTACACCTTC
14 | TRBJ1-5 | once | NA | TRBV7-2 | CASSLDTANQPQHF | TGTGCCAGCAGCTTAGACACTGCTAATCAGCCCCAGCATTTT
14 | TRBJ1-5 | NA | TRBD1 | TRBV28 | CASSTRQGGQPQHF | TGTGCCAGCAGTACCCGACAGGGGGGGCAGCCCCAGCATTTT
16 | TRBJ2-7 | NA | TRBD1 | TRBV5-6 | CASSLTSGTGTYEQYF | TGTGCCAGCAGCCTTACCTCCGGGACAGGGACGTACGAGCAGTACTTC
15 | TRBJ1-1 | NA | NA | TRBV6-1 | CASSVGDSRKPEAFF | TGTGCCAGCAGTGTGGGGGACTCCCGGAAGCCTGAAGCTTTCTTT
13 | TRBJ2-2 | few | NA | TRBV5-6 | CASSFLAAGELFF | TGTGCCAGCAGCTTTTTAGCGGCCGGGGAGCTGTTTTTT
11 | TRBJ1-2 | medium-sized | TRBD1 | TRBV20-1 | CSATTGTVPTF | TGCAGTGCTACAACCGGGACAGTGCCCACCTTC
16 | TRBJ1-4 | NA | NA | TRBV7-9 | CASSPYGSTTNEKLFF | TGTGCCAGCAGCCCGTACGGATCCACAACTAATGAAAAACTGTTTTTT
15 | TRBJ2-7 | NA | NA | TRBV6-1 | CASSEGYGNSYEQYF | TGTGCCAGCAGTGAAGGGTATGGGAACTCCTACGAGCAGTACTTC
16 | TRBJ2-3 | NA | NA | TRBV29-1 | CSVAYRPILHTDTQYF | TGCAGCGTAGCATACCGGCCTATCCTCCACACAGATACGCAGTATTTT
15 | TRBJ2-2 | NA | NA | TRBV2 | CASSEYIGNTGELFF | TGTGCCAGCAGTGAATATATAGGGAACACCGGGGAGCTGTTTTTT
15 | TRBJ2-5 | NA | NA | TRBV11-2 | CASSQTRLNQETQYF | TGTGCCAGCAGCCAAACACGGCTGAACCAAGAGACCCAGTACTTC
11 | TRBJ1-4 | few | NA | TRBV29-1 | CSVGWGEKLFF | TGCAGCGTTGGGTGGGGTGAAAAACTGTTTTTT
14 | TRBJ1-1 | few | NA | TRBV7-2 | CASSLATGRTEAFF | TGTGCCAGCAGCTTAGCAACTGGGAGGACTGAAGCTTTCTTT
12 | TRBJ2-3 | few | TRBD1 | TRBV29-1 | CSSDRGTDTQYF | TGCAGCTCCGACAGGGGCACAGATACGCAGTATTTT
14 | TRBJ1-1 | NA | TRBD1 | TRBV11-2 | CASRSGDRVAEAFF | TGTGCCAGCAGGTCAGGGGACAGGGTGGCTGAAGCTTTCTTT
17 | TRBJ2-2 | NA | TRBD2 | TRBV7-2 | CASSSILLAGAVGELFF | TGTGCCAGCAGCTCAATCTTGCTAGCGGGGGCCGTGGGGGAGCTGTTTTTT